This TCR beta chain was sequenced during a study of blood T cell repertoires in COVID-19. About the research overall: From the United States, Italy and Spain came samples of acute and convalescent COVID-19. Sources were T cells, B-cell-depleted T cells, or PBMCs; the material itself was cDNA or gDNA.

Germline V gene data show CDR1 as DFQATT and CDR2 as SNEGSKA (reference sequence). The length of the CDR3 is 11 residues. The germline V and J ends were trimmed by 6 bases and 9 bases, with 12 bases remaining between them. In the original workflow: Reference gene primer amplification gave nucleated cell count estimates. Sequencing used immunoSEQ multiplex PCR; TCRdb keeps in-frame clones, though not all of them. V and J calls plus clone size are reproduced from that table; the DNA served to infer D and trimming. The sample yields fewer than 150,000 clones, approximately 84% seen once. The specimen was peripheral blood. The clonotype originates from a man in his fifties with acute or convalescent COVID-19. This chain uses TRBV20-1 with TRBJ2-1; a weak D match, TRBD1 (6 bases). CDR3 coding DNA: TGCAGTGCCCGGACAGTCCCTGAGCAGTTCTTC. This encodes CSARTVPEQFF.